The rows below give T cell receptor beta chains drawn from one sample of a study of blood T cell repertoires in COVID-19. Sequencing used immunoSEQ multiplex PCR; TCRdb keeps in-frame clones, though not all of them. The sample comprises 120,000 or so clones, almost 70% of which are singletons, and 2% to 2.5% rests with the top ten. What was sequenced was peripheral blood. Receptors originate from a woman between 65 and 79 years old with acute or convalescent COVID-19. CDR3s include the opening cysteine and the closing phenylalanine or tryptophan. Part of the rows lack a size; the others show once, few, many or a class for expanded clones.

TRBV28	few	TRBJ2-1	CASHQRLRIPYNEQFF
TRBV6-5	NA	TRBJ2-7	CASRLVAGSSYEQYF
TRBV7-2	NA	TRBJ1-5	CASSLDRGGNQPQHF
TRBV7-4	NA	TRBJ2-5	CASSNQTSGVEETQYF
TRBV28	NA	TRBJ2-7	CASSFRGSYEQYF
TRBV10-1	few	TRBJ1-3	CASALGGPGNTIYF
TRBV12-3/TRBV12-4	few	TRBJ1-6	CASSFSDSPLHF
TRBV9	few	TRBJ2-3	CASSTDSSDTQYF
TRBV11-2	NA	TRBJ1-2	CASSSLTVGTGSYGYTF
TRBV3-1/TRBV3-2	NA	TRBJ2-7	CASSQGTGAYEQYF
TRBV19	NA	TRBJ1-2	CASSTPQAGGYTF
TRBV7-9	few	TRBJ2-1	CASRPRVAGAYNEQFF
TRBV7-9	NA	TRBJ1-1	CASSLRGTGNTEAFF
TRBV28	NA	TRBJ1-1	CASTKGGQTNTEAFF
TRBV13	NA	TRBJ2-1	CASSLTRGLGNEQFF
TRBV7-2	NA	TRBJ1-6	CASSLGQGANDSPLHF
TRBV7-6	NA	TRBJ2-7	CASSPTSGRVSYEQYF